Below, 31 T cell receptor beta chains from the same sample are listed, as sequenced in a study of blood T cell repertoires in COVID-19. Using immunoSEQ multiplex PCR, the repertoire was profiled, and TCRdb retains in-frame clones only, with some absent. The repertoire holds 250,000 to 300,000 clones, with 75% to 90% as singletons. The sequenced sample consisted of peripheral blood. These receptors all stem from a man aged 30 to 39 with active or convalescent COVID-19.

The chain recombines TRBV3-1 (or the pseudogene TRBV3-2) with TRBJ1-1; maybe TRBD1 (5 bases). This CDR3 spans 14 amino acids. CDR1 LGHDT and CDR2 YNNKEL come from the germline V gene (reference sequence). Trimming cost V 5 bases and J 1 base, with 11 bases left between them. CDR3 loop: CASSEWTRNTEAFF. The CDR3 region has the DNA TGTGCCAGCAGCGAATGGACAAGGAACACTGAAGCTTTCTTT.

The chain has TRBV12-3 or TRBV12-4 and TRBJ2-1; 7 nucleotides line up with TRBD1. V was clipped by 5 bases and J by 9 bases; unmatched bases: 4. The CDR3 has 12 amino acids. The CDR3 DNA sequence: TGTGCCAGCAGTATACAGGGGTTTGAGCAGTTCTTC. Translation gives CASSIQGFEQFF.

CDR3 loop: CASSLGWAGVRSPLHF. Here the CDR3 DNA reads TGCGCCAGCAGCCTTGGGTGGGCAGGGGTCCGCTCACCCCTCCACTTT. The J gene is TRBJ1-6, the V gene TRBV4-1; perhaps TRBD1 as D (6 bases). V was cut by 4 bases and J by 10 bases, with 20 bases left in between. This CDR3 contains 16 residues. The germline V gene encodes CDR1 MGHRA and CDR2 YSYEKL.

This clone was counted once. J is TRBJ1-6 and V is TRBV5-8, with unresolved D. Germline CDR1 reads SGHTS; CDR2 reads YDEGEE. The CDR3 covers 17 residues. V was clipped by 1 base and J by 4 bases, with 15 bases between them. The CDR3: CASSLLYESGYNSPLHF. In DNA, the CDR3 is TGTGCCAGCAGCTTGCTTTATGAGTCGGGATATAATTCACCCCTCCACTTT.

This rearrangement joins TRBV15 to TRBJ2-3; D may be TRBD2 (6 bases). From germline, CDR1 is LNHNV and CDR2 YYDKDF (reference sequence). This CDR3 comprises 13 residues. The V end was cut by 0 bases, the J end by 7 bases, with 8 bases between. The CDR3 DNA reads as TGTGCCACCAGCAGAGATCGGGAGCATACGCAGTATTTT. It encodes CATSRDREHTQYF. Supplemented by reference TRBV15 and TRBJ2-3, the full variable domain reads DAMVIQNPRYQVTQFGKPVTLSCSQTLNHNVMYWYQQKSSQAPKLLFHYYDKDFNNEADTPDNFQSRRPNTSFCFLDIRSPGLGDTAMYLCATSRDREHTQYFGPGTRLTVL.

The gene calls are TRBV7-7 and TRBJ2-1; possibly TRBD1 for D (7 bases). Between the trimmed V and J ends, which lost 5 bases and 7 bases, there was a span of 21 bases. The germline V gene encodes CDR1 SSHAT and CDR2 FNYEAQ (reference sequence). This CDR3 region has 16 residues. The CDR3 loop is CASSPRGLGTENEQFF. The CDR3 nucleotides are TGTGCCAGCAGCCCCCGGGGGCTTGGGACAGAGAATGAGCAGTTCTTC.

The chain joins TRBV13 to TRBJ2-1; D gene uncertain. V lost 2 bases, J lost 7 bases, and 12 bases lay in between. Germline values: CDR1 PRHDT, CDR2 FYEKMQ (reference sequence). CDR3 length: 14 amino acids. The CDR3 coding sequence is TGTGCCAGCAGCTTAACTGTGGGCTTGAATGAGCAGTTCTTC. This encodes CASSLTVGLNEQFF.

This chain links TRBV5-5 with TRBJ2-3; 9 nucleotides line up with TRBD2. Germline V gene sequence: CDR1 SGHKS, CDR2 YYEKEE (reference sequence). This CDR3 has 15 amino acids. With 2 bases clipped from V and 2 bases from J, the junction kept 3 bases outside the gene matches. The CDR3 spells CASSFGGGATDTQYF. The CDR3, as DNA: TGTGCCAGCAGCTTTGGCGGGGGGGCCACAGATACGCAGTATTTT.

To note about this clone: This sample includes further DNA sequences coding for the same CDR3. The V and J genes are TRBV3-1 (or the pseudogene TRBV3-2) and TRBJ1-5; D gene uncertain. Trimming removed 3 bases from V and 4 bases from J, with 7 bases in between. The CDR3 length is 13 residues. The V gene's germline CDR1 is LGHDT and CDR2 YNNKEL (reference sequence). The CDR3 sequence: CASSHRGNQPQHF. The DNA for the CDR3 is TGTGCCAGCAGCCATCGAGGGAATCAGCCCCAGCATTTT.

The chain links TRBV7-8 to TRBJ1-6, with 8 bases fitting TRBD1. J lost 7 bases, V lost 7 bases, and 3 bases had no gene match. This CDR3 has 13 residues. Germline loops: CDR1 SGHVS, CDR2 FQNEAQ. The CDR3 sequence: CASNRQGNSPLHF. CDR3 coding DNA: TGTGCCAGCAACCGACAGGGGAATTCACCCCTCCACTTT. The full variable domain, rest sourced from reference TRBV7-8 and TRBJ1-6, is GAGVSQSPRYKVAKRGQDVALRCDPISGHVSLFWYQQALGQGPEFLTYFQNEAQLDKSGLPSDRFFAERPEGSVSTLKIQRTQQEDSAVYLCASNRQGNSPLHFGNGTRLTVT.

This sequence joins TRBV7-9 and TRBJ2-7, with D tentatively TRBD1 (6 bases). V was cut by 2 bases and J by 3 bases, with 14 bases left in between. From germline, CDR1 is SEHNR and CDR2 FQNEAQ (reference sequence). The CDR3 covers 15 residues. CDR3 in DNA: TGTGCCAGCAGCTTACCGGGGCAGGGGATCTACGAGCAGTACTTC. Amino acids: CASSLPGQGIYEQYF.

V usage is TRBV6-6 and J usage is TRBJ1-1; possibly TRBD1 for D (6 bases). Germline CDR1 reads MNHNY; CDR2 reads SVGAGI (reference sequence). With 0 bases removed from V and 1 base from J, the gap between germline ends came to 9 bases. CDR3 size: 15 residues. The CDR3 coding sequence is TGTGCCAGCAGTTACTCAACACAGGGGAACACTGAAGCTTTCTTT. Translated, it gives CASSYSTQGNTEAFF.

J is TRBJ1-5 and V is TRBV19; D is ambiguous. CDR1 LNHDA and CDR2 SQIVND come from the germline V gene (reference sequence). The CDR3 spans 14 residues. Between the trimmed V and J ends, which lost 2 bases and 0 bases, there was a span of 5 bases. The CDR3 spells CASSIQVSNQPQHF. The CDR3 DNA follows: TGTGCCAGTAGTATACAGGTTAGCAATCAGCCCCAGCATTTT.

The rearrangement joins TRBV5-6 to TRBJ1-1; D is unclear. Germline V gene lookup returns CDR1 SGHDT and CDR2 YYEEEE. This CDR3 contains 15 residues. The ends were cut back, 0 bases at V and 1 base at J, with 10 bases in the middle. DNA for the CDR3: TGTGCCAGCAGCTTGGGTGTCCACTCGAACACTGAAGCTTTCTTT. Translated: CASSLGVHSNTEAFF. The full variable domain, completed using reference TRBV5-6 and TRBJ1-1, is DAGVTQSPTHLIKTRGQQVTLRCSPKSGHDTVSWYQQALGQGPQFIFQYYEEEERQRGNFPDRFSGHQFPNYSSELNVNALLLGDSALYLCASSLGVHSNTEAFFGQGTRLTVV.

The CDR3 DNA reads as TGTGCCAGCAGACCTACGGTATTCGGCAATCAGCCCCAGCATTTT. Translation gives CASRPTVFGNQPQHF. The rearrangement joins TRBV6-2 or TRBV6-3 to TRBJ1-5; no firm D call. The germline V and J ends were trimmed by 6 bases and 2 bases, with 14 bases remaining between them. The CDR3 totals 15 residues. Germline CDR1 is MNHEY and CDR2 is SVGEGT.

The J gene is TRBJ1-5, the V gene TRBV6-5; no clear D. This CDR3 is 13 amino acids long. The ends were cut back, 6 bases at V and 0 bases at J, with 6 bases in the middle. The germline gives CDR1 MNHEY, CDR2 SVGAGI. The CDR3 bases are TGTGCCAGCAGGACTTCTAGCAATCAGCCCCAGCATTTT. Translated: CASRTSSNQPQHF.

This clone was seen just once. The rearrangement links TRBV7-9 to TRBJ1-2; D unclear. V was shortened by 7 bases and J by 3 bases, with 15 bases between the two germline ends. CDR1 and CDR2 from the germline V gene are SEHNR and FQNEAQ (reference sequence). This CDR3 comprises 14 residues. The CDR3 DNA reads TGTGCCAGCACCGGTGGCAGTCTGGACTATGGCTACACCTTC. Translation: CASTGGSLDYGYTF.

This clone came up a few times. The chain has TRBV5-6 and TRBJ1-2; unclear D gene. The germline CDR1 and CDR2 sequences are SGHDT and YYEEEE. V was cut by 4 bases and J by 0 bases, with 22 bases left in between. The CDR3 runs to 18 residues. The CDR3 coding sequence is TGTGCCAGCAGCCGCCAATACGAGACCGTGAGGGCTAACTATGGCTACACCTTC. Translation: CASSRQYETVRANYGYTF. Complete variable domain (other parts from reference TRBV5-6 and TRBJ1-2): DAGVTQSPTHLIKTRGQQVTLRCSPKSGHDTVSWYQQALGQGPQFIFQYYEEEERQRGNFPDRFSGHQFPNYSSELNVNALLLGDSALYLCASSRQYETVRANYGYTFGSGTRLTVV.

This sequence joins TRBV9 and TRBJ2-7; 10 bases match TRBD1. Germline V CDR1 and CDR2: SGDLS, YYNGEE. The V and J ends lost 5 bases and 5 bases, in that order; junction bases with no gene match: 1. The CDR3 extends over 12 amino acids. This CDR3 is CASRGQGHEQYF. DNA for the CDR3: TGTGCCAGCAGGGGACAGGGGCACGAGCAGTACTTC. The whole variable domain, remainder taken from reference TRBV9 and TRBJ2-7, is DSGVTQTPKHLITATGQRVTLRCSPRSGDLSVYWYQQSLDQGLQFLIQYYNGEERAKGNILERFSAQQFPDLHSELNLSSLELGDSALYFCASRGQGHEQYFGPGTRLTVT.

This clone was picked up one time. V usage is TRBV5-5 and J usage is TRBJ1-2; D call uncertain. There are 15 residues in the CDR3. V was pared by 0 bases and J by 4 bases, with 13 bases between. The V gene's germline CDR1 is SGHKS and CDR2 YYEKEE (reference sequence). CDR3 region: CASSLGDGLFYGYTF. The CDR3 DNA follows: TGTGCCAGCAGCTTGGGAGACGGACTTTTCTATGGCTACACCTTC.

The V gene is TRBV29-1, the J gene TRBJ2-5; TRBD2 matches 8 bases. With 5 bases clipped from V and 5 bases from J, the junction kept 7 bases outside the gene matches. The CDR3 is 13 amino acids. Germline V gene sequence: CDR1 SQVTM, CDR2 ANQGSEA. The CDR3 spells CSVLAGGGETQYF. In DNA form, the CDR3 reads TGCAGCGTTTTGGCGGGGGGAGGGGAGACCCAGTACTTC.

The genes are TRBV19 and TRBJ2-6, with a possible D match to TRBD1 (6 bases). Trimming left V 5 bases short and J 1 base short, with 12 bases between. Germline V gene sequence: CDR1 LNHDA, CDR2 SQIVND (reference sequence). The CDR3 runs to 16 residues. CDR3 coding DNA: TGTGCCAGTAGTTTTGGACAGTTTTCTGGGGCCAACGTCCTGACTTTC. Its translation is CASSFGQFSGANVLTF.

The gene calls are TRBV7-3 and TRBJ1-6; no clear D gene. V was shortened by 1 base and J by 6 bases, with 10 bases between the two germline ends. Germline CDR1 and CDR2: SGHTA and FQGTGA. This CDR3 has 15 amino acids. The CDR3 region has the DNA TGTGCCAGCAGCTTAATTTCCGGGAGTAATTCACCCCTCCACTTT. Its protein product is CASSLISGSNSPLHF.

The rearrangement uses TRBV3-1 (or the pseudogene TRBV3-2) and TRBJ2-7; D is ambiguous. The CDR3 length is 13 residues. The germline V gene has CDR1 LGHDT and CDR2 YNNKEL (reference sequence). V was clipped by 6 bases and J by 6 bases, with 15 bases between them. The CDR3 DNA is TGTGCCAGCAGTCCCCCTCGCGGTAGCGAGCAGTACTTC. As protein: CASSPPRGSEQYF.

This clone was seen only a few times. The gene calls are TRBV7-9 and TRBJ2-7, with 8 nucleotides matching TRBD1. CDR3 length: 14 residues. The germline CDR1 and CDR2 sequences are SEHNR and FQNEAQ (reference sequence). J gave up 4 bases and V 5 bases, and 7 bases lay outside the gene matches. The CDR3 region has the DNA TGTGCCAGCAGCCCCGGGACAGGCGAATACGAGCAGTACTTC. Protein product: CASSPGTGEYEQYF.

This clone was detected only once. V gene TRBV5-4 combines with J gene TRBJ2-1; 8 bases map to TRBD2. The CDR3 contains 16 residues. The germline V gene encodes CDR1 SGHNT and CDR2 YYREEE (reference sequence). After removal of 0 bases from V and 14 bases from J, the junction contained 16 bases not matched to a gene. The CDR3 nucleotides are TGTGCCAGCAGCTTGGGGCCTGCCGGGGGGGTTGTTCGTAAGTTCTTC. Encoded protein: CASSLGPAGGVVRKFF.

This clone was seen only a few times. The chain uses TRBV4-1 and TRBJ2-3; 11 bases line up with TRBD2. V gave up 4 bases and J gave up 15 bases; unmatched junction bases: 12. The length of the CDR3 is 14 residues. Per the germline V gene, CDR1 is MGHRA and CDR2 is YSYEKL. The CDR3 sequence is CASSLYPGSGGDYF. For the CDR3, the DNA is TGCGCCAGCAGCCTATACCCGGGTAGCGGGGGGGATTATTTT.

The chain employs TRBV3-1 (or the pseudogene TRBV3-2) and TRBJ2-7; TRBD1 aligns across 7 bases. In germline, CDR1 is LGHDT, CDR2 YNNKEL (reference sequence). After removal of 1 base from V and 4 bases from J, the junction contained 13 bases not matched to a gene. The CDR3 spans 17 residues. The CDR3: CASSQVRGAGTAYEQYF. Here the CDR3 DNA reads TGTGCCAGCAGCCAAGTCAGGGGTGCTGGGACAGCATACGAGCAGTACTTC.

The V gene is TRBV6-5, the J gene TRBJ2-7; a weak D match, TRBD1 (6 bases). With 0 bases removed from V and 5 bases from J, the gap between germline ends came to 8 bases. Germline CDR1 is MNHEY and CDR2 is SVGAGI. This CDR3 region has 13 residues. CDR3 in amino acids: CASSYSGQHEQYF. In DNA form, the CDR3 reads TGTGCCAGCAGTTACTCCGGACAGCACGAGCAGTACTTC.

This clone has a single count. The genes are TRBV18 and TRBJ2-5; TRBD1 agrees at 7 bases. The J segment lost 5 bases and the V segment lost 1 base, leaving 4 bases of the junction unmatched. In germline, CDR1 is KGHSH, CDR2 LQKENI. This CDR3 is built from 14 residues. The CDR3 DNA reads TGTGCCAGCTCACCACTAGGGGGCTATGAGACCCAGTACTTC. Translated, it gives CASSPLGGYETQYF. The full variable domain, rest sourced from reference TRBV18 and TRBJ2-5, is NAGVMQNPRHLVRRRGQEARLRCSPMKGHSHVYWYRQLPEEGLKFMVYLQKENIIDESGMPKERFSAEFPKEGPSILRIQQVVRGDSAAYFCASSPLGGYETQYFGPGTRLLVL.

The chain is built from TRBV3-1 (or the pseudogene TRBV3-2) and TRBJ1-6; possible D gene TRBD1, 6 bases. The CDR3 runs to 18 residues. Germline-derived CDR1 and CDR2 are LGHDT and YNNKEL (reference sequence). V shed 3 bases and J shed 1 base, with 16 bases lying between them. CDR3 nucleotides: TGTGCCAGCAGCCATAGGACAGCAACCCAGTCCTATAATTCACCCCTCCACTTT. It codes for CASSHRTATQSYNSPLHF.